This is a list of T cell receptor beta chains from one sample in a study of blood T cell repertoires in COVID-19. Profiled with immunoSEQ multiplex PCR; TCRdb holds only in-frame clones, not every one. The sample holds 150,000 to 200,000 clones, approximately 82% seen once. Sequenced material: peripheral blood. The source of these receptors is a woman older than 75 with acute or convalescent COVID-19. The CDR3 runs from the conserved cysteine through the conserved F or W. D genes are given only for firm matches. Size tells how often a clone was seen (once, few, many) or the class of an expanded clone, and some rows leave it out.

size	V	length	D	J	CDR3	DNA
-	TRBV27	15	-	TRBJ2-1	CASSLRASSYNEQFF	TGTGCCAGCAGCCTACGAGCTAGCTCCTACAATGAGCAGTTCTTC
-	TRBV5-1	12	-	TRBJ2-5	CASSFPGETQYF	TGCGCCAGCAGCTTCCCCGGGGAGACCCAGTACTTC
-	TRBV11-2	13	TRBD1	TRBJ1-2	CASSQQGQGGYTF	TGTGCCAGCAGCCAGCAGGGACAGGGAGGCTACACCTTC
once	TRBV6-5	13	-	TRBJ1-5	CASSYAVYQPQHF	TGTGCCAGCAGTTACGCAGTCTATCAGCCCCAGCATTTT
-	TRBV5-6	15	-	TRBJ2-6	CASSGGISGANVLTF	TGTGCCAGCAGTGGGGGGATCTCTGGGGCCAACGTCCTGACTTTC
-	TRBV28	15	TRBD1	TRBJ2-3	CASRVIRGLTDTQYF	TGTGCCAGCAGGGTGATCAGGGGGCTTACAGATACGCAGTATTTT
-	TRBV4-1	17	TRBD2	TRBJ2-1	CASSQDRTSGRFYEQFF	TGCGCCAGCAGCCAAGATCGGACTAGCGGGAGATTCTATGAGCAGTTCTTC
-	TRBV5-1	15	TRBD2	TRBJ2-7	CASSTLAGGPYEQYF	TGCGCCAGCAGCACCCTAGCGGGAGGGCCCTACGAGCAGTACTTC
-	TRBV2	14	TRBD1	TRBJ1-4	CASSATGLNEKLFF	TGTGCCAGCAGTGCGACAGGGTTAAACGAAAAACTGTTTTTT
-	TRBV12-5	13	-	TRBJ1-3	CASGFSSGNTIYF	TGTGCTAGTGGTTTCAGCTCTGGAAACACCATATATTTT
-	TRBV7-2	14	-	TRBJ1-3	CASSGGGTGNTIYF	TGTGCCAGCAGCGGCGGGGGGACCGGAAACACCATATATTTT
-	TRBV5-6	15	TRBD1	TRBJ1-1	CASRNDRGRRAEAFF	TGTGCCAGCAGAAATGACAGGGGGCGTAGAGCTGAAGCTTTCTTT
-	TRBV5-4	13	TRBD2	TRBJ2-1	CASSGLGYNEQFF	TGTGCCAGCAGCGGACTAGGCTACAATGAGCAGTTCTTC
once	TRBV3-1/TRBV3-2	17	-	TRBJ2-3	CASSQDGGGPPLYTQYF	TGTGCCAGCAGCCAAGATGGGGGGGGGCCGCCGTTATATACGCAGTATTTT
once	TRBV6-5	13	-	TRBJ1-1	CASGRGFDTEAFF	TGTGCCAGCGGCAGGGGATTCGACACTGAAGCTTTCTTT
-	TRBV16	13	-	TRBJ1-1	CASSQYRDTEAFF	TGTGCCAGCAGCCAGTACCGGGACACTGAAGCTTTCTTT
-	TRBV27	16	-	TRBJ2-3	CASSPIDSGLTDTQYF	TGTGCCAGCAGTCCCATTGATAGCGGACTCACAGATACGCAGTATTTT
-	TRBV5-4	14	-	TRBJ1-3	CASSLPGSGNTIYF	TGTGCCAGCAGCTTGCCAGGCTCTGGAAACACCATATATTTT
-	TRBV20-1	17	-	TRBJ1-5	CSASLGGRGGISQPQHF	TGCAGTGCTAGTTTAGGCGGTAGGGGAGGGATCAGTCAGCCCCAGCATTTT